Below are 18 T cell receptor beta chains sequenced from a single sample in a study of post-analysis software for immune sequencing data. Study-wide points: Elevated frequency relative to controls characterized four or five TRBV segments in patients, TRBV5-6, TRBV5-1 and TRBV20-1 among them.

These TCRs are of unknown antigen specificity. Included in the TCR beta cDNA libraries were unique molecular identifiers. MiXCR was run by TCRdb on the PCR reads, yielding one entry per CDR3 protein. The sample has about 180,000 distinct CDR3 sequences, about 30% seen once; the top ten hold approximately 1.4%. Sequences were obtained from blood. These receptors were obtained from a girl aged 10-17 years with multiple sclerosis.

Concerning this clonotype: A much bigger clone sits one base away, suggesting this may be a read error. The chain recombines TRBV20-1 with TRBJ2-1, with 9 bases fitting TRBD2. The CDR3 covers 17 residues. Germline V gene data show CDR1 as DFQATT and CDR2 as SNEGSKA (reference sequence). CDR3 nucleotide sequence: TGCAGTGCTCGCTCGGGGGCGGGAGGGACGCTCCGGAGCGAGCAGTGCTTC. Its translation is CSARSGAGGTLRSEQCF.

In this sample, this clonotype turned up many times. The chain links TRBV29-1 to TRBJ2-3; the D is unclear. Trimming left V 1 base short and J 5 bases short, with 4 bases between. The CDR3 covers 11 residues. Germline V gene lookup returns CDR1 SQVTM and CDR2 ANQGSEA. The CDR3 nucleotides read TGCAGCGTTGAAGTGGGAGATACGCAGTATTTT. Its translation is CSVEVGDTQYF.

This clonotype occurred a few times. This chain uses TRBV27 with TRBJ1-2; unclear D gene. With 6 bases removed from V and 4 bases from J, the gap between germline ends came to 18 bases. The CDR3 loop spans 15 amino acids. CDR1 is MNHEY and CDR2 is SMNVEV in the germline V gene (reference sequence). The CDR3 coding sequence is TGTGCCAGCAGCTGGGGATCGGCCTCTGGCTATGGCTACACCTTC. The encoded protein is CASSWGSASGYGYTF.

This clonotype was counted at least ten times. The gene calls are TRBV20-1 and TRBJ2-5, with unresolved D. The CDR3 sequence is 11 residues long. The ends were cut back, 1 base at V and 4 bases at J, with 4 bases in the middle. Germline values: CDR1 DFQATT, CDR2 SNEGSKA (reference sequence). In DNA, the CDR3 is TGCAGTGCTAGAGTTGGAGAGACCCAGTACTTC. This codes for CSARVGETQYF.

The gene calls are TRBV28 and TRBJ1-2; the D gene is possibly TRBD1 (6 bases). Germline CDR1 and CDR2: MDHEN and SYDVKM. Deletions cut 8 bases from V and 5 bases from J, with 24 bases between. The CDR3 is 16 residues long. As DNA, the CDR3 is TGTGCCAGCTCCACCGGGACACCTTCCTACGGGTATGGCTACACCTTC. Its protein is CASSTGTPSYGYGYTF.

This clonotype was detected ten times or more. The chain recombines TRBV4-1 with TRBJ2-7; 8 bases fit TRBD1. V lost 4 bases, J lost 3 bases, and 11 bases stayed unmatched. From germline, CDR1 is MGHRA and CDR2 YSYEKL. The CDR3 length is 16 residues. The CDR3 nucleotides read TGCGCCAGCAGCCTCTTAAGCGTGGACAGGGTCTACGAGCAGTACTTC. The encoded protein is CASSLLSVDRVYEQYF.

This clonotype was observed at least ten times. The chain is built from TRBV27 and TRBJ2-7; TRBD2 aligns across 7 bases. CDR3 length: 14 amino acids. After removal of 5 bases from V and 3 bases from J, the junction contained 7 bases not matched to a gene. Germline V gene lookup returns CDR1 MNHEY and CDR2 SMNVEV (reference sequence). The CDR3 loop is CASSPASGDYEQYF. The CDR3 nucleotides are TGTGCCAGCAGTCCGGCTAGCGGCGACTACGAGCAGTACTTC.

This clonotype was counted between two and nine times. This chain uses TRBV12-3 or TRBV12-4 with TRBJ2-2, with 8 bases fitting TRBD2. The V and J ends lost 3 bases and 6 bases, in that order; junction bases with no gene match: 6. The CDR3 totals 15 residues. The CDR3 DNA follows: TGTGCCAGCAGTTTTATTAGCGGGAAGTCCGGGGAGCTGTTTTTT. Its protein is CASSFISGKSGELFF.

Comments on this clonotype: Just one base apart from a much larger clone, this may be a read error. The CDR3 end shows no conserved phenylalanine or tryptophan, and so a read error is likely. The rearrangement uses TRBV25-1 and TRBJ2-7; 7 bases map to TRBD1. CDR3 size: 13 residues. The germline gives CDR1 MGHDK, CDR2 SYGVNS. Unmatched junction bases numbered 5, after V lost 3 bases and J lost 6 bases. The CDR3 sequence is CASSETGLGEQYY. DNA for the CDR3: TGTGCCAGCAGTGAGACAGGGCTCGGCGAGCAGTACTAC.

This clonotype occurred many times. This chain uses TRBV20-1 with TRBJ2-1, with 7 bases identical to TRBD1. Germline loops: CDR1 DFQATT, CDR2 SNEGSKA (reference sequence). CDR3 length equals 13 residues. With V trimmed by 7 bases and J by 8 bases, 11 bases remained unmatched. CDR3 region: CSVKDRVRDEQFF. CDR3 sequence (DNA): TGCAGTGTTAAAGACAGGGTACGCGATGAGCAGTTCTTC.

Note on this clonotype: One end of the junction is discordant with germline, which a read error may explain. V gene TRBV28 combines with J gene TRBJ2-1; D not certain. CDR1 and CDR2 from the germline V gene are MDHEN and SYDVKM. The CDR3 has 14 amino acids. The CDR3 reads CASSPPSAYNGQFF. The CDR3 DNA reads TGTGCCAGCAGTCCCCCGAGTGCGTACAATGGGCAGTTCTTC.

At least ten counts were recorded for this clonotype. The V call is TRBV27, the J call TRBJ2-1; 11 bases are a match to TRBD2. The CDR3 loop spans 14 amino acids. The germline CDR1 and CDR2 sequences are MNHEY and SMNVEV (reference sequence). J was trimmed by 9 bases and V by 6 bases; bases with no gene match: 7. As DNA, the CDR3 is TGTGCCAGCAGCCTACTAGCGGGAGTTCTTGAGCAGTTCTTC. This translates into CASSLLAGVLEQFF.

The CDR3 sequence is CASSPQGGYQPQHF. The CDR3 DNA reads TGTGCCAGCAGCCCACAGGGGGGGTATCAGCCCCAGCATTTT. The chain recombines TRBV2 with TRBJ1-5; TRBD1 aligns across 8 bases. Unmatched junction bases numbered 6, after V lost 6 bases and J lost 5 bases. The germline V gene has CDR1 SNHLY and CDR2 FYNNEI. The CDR3 length is 14 residues.

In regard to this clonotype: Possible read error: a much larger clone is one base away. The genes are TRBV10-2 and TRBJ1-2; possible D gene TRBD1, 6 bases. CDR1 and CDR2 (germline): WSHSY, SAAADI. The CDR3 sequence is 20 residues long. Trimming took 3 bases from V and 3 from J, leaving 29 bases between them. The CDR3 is CASSDGGTGAGVHSDYGYTF. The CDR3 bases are TGCGCCAGCAGTGATGGAGGTACAGGAGCAGGGGTGCATTCGGACTATGGCTACACCTTC.

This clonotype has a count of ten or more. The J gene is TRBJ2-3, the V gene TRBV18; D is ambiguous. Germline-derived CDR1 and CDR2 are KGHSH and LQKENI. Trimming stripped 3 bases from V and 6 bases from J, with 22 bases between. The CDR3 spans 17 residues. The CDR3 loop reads CASSPLSSAGWDDTQYF. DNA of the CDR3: TGTGCCAGCTCACCTTTATCTTCGGCCGGTTGGGATGATACGCAGTATTTT.

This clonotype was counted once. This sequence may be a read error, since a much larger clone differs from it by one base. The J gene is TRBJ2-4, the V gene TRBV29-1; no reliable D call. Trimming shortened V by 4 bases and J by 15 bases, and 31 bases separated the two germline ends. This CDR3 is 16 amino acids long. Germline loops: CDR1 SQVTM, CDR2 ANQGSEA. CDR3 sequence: CSVVLGSIKISYERYF. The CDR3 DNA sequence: TGCAGCGTTGTCCTAGGATCCATCAAAATTTCCTACGAGCGGTACTTC.

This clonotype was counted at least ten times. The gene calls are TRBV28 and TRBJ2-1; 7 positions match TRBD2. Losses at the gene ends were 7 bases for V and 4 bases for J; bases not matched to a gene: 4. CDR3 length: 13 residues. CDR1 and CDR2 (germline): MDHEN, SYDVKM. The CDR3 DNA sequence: TGTGCCAGCACTTGGGAGGGTTACAATGAGCAGTTCTTC. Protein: CASTWEGYNEQFF.

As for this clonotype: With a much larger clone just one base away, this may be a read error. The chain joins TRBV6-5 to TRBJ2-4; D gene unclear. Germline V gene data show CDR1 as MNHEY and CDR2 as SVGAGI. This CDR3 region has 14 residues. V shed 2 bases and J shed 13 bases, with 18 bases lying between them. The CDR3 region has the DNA TGTGCCAGCAGTTACGGCGACGTCTACAATGAGCAGTACTTC. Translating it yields CASSYGDVYNEQYF.